This T cell receptor beta chain was documented in a study of cytomegalovirus exposure and HLA in healthy donors. Study-level findings and limits: Presence/absence analysis assumed near-uniform sequencing depth across donors. The study flagged about 150 TCR beta chains as cytomegalovirus-associated.

Trimming cost V 3 bases and J 5 bases, with 10 bases left between them. This CDR3 has 13 amino acids. Germline CDR1 is MNHEY and CDR2 is SVGAGI. On this clone itself: The antigen remains undetermined.

PCR primers comprised 60 Vbeta and 13 Jbeta primers. Sequencing used immunoSEQ multiplex PCR; TCRdb keeps in-frame clones, though not all of them. The data hold 200,000 or so clones, with under 90% observed a single time. The clonotype was recovered from a boy younger than 10 in good health and CMV-seronegative. The chain joins TRBV6-5 to TRBJ1-1; possibly TRBD1 for D (5 bases). The sample taken for sequencing was PBMCs. The CDR3 spells CASSYMGGTEAFF. The CDR3 DNA follows: TGTGCCAGCAGTTATATGGGGGGTACTGAAGCTTTCTTT.